This TCR beta chain was identified in a study of T-cell reconstitution after alpha-beta-depleted transplantation in children. CDR3 size: 16 residues. V lost 3 bases to trimming and J lost 2 bases; unmatched junction nucleotides: 10. Germline lookup yields CDR1 SGHDN and CDR2 FVKESK. This clonotype was detected only a few times. The authors prepared the TCRbeta library with unique molecular identifiers. TCRdb itself ran the PCR reads through MiXCR, one entry per CDR3 protein. The sample includes approximately 590,000 distinct CDR3 sequences, approximately 10% of them seen just once. The input for sequencing was PBMCs from the stem cell graft donor, taken from the stem cell graft. This rearrangement joins TRBV14 to TRBJ2-7, with 7 bases identical to TRBD1. The sequence was obtained from a human donor who donated a stem cell graft to a child with acute myeloid leukemia. The CDR3 region has the DNA TGTGCCAGCAGCCAGAAAGGGCCAGGGGGAACCTACGAGCAGTACTTC. Its protein is CASSQKGPGGTYEQYF.